The T cell receptor (beta chain) under discussion was sequenced for a study of blood T cell repertoires in COVID-19. At the level of the study: Spain, Italy and the United States supplied samples that represented acute and convalescent COVID-19. Nucleic acid was either cDNA or gDNA, and it came from T cells, B-cell-depleted T cells, or PBMCs.

Here immunoSEQ multiplex PCR was the method, and the copy in TCRdb shows in-frame clones only, minus some. In the table there are around 91,000 clones, 85% of which are singletons. This TCR came from a man at least 80 years old with acute or convalescent COVID-19. Material: peripheral blood.

CDR3 sequence reads: CASREGLSNQPQHF. The CDR3 DNA is TGTGCCAGCCGAGAGGGTTTAAGCAATCAGCCCCAGCATTTT. The chain recombines TRBV28 with TRBJ1-5; D is uncertain. Between the trimmed V and J ends, which lost 8 bases and 1 base, there was a span of 12 bases. The CDR3 is made up of 14 amino acids. In germline, CDR1 is MDHEN, CDR2 SYDVKM.